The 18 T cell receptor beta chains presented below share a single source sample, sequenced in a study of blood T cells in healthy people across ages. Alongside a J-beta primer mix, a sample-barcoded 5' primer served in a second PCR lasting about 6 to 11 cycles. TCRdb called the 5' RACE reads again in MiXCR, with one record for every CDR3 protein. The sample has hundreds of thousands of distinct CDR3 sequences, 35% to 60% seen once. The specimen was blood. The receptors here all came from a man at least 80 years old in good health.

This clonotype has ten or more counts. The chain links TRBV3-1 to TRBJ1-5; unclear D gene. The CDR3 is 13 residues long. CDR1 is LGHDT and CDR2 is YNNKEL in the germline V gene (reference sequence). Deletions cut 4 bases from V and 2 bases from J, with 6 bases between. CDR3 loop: CASSPGGNQPQHF. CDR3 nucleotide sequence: TGTGCCAGCAGCCCGGGCGGCAATCAGCCCCAGCATTTT.

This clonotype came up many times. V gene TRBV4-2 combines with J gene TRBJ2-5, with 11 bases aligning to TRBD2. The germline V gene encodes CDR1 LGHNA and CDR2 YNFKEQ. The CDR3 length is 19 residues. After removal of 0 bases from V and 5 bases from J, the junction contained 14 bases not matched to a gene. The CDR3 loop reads CASSQDLEGSSGRVETQYF. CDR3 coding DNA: TGTGCCAGCAGCCAAGATTTGGAAGGGAGTAGCGGGAGGGTTGAGACCCAGTACTTC.

For the CDR3, the DNA is TGCAGTGCGAGCCCGGAGGGCCGCAGCACAGATACGCAGTATTTT. It yields the protein CSASPEGRSTDTQYF. The rearrangement links TRBV20-1 to TRBJ2-3; a weak D match, TRBD2 (6 bases). CDR3 length: 15 amino acids. The germline gives CDR1 DFQATT, CDR2 SNEGSKA (reference sequence). V was clipped by 6 bases and J by 0 bases, with 16 bases between them.

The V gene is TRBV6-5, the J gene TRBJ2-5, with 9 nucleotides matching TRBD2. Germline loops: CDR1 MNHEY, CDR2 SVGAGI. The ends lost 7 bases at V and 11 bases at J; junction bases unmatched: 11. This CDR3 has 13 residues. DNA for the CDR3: TGTGCCAGCACATACGCGGGAGGGCGGGAGCAGTACTTC. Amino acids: CASTYAGGREQYF.

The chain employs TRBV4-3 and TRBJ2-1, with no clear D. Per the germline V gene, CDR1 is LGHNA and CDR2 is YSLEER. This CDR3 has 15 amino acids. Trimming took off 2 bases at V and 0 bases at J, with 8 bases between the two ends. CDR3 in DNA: TGCGCCAGCAGCCAAAATCCGAGCTCCTACAATGAGCAGTTCTTC. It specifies CASSQNPSSYNEQFF.

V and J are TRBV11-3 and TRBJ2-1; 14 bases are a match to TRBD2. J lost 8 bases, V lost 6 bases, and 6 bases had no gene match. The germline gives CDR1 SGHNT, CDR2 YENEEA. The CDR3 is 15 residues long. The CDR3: CASRTTSGRADEQFF. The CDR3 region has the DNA TGTGCCAGCAGAACGACTAGCGGGAGGGCAGATGAGCAGTTCTTC.

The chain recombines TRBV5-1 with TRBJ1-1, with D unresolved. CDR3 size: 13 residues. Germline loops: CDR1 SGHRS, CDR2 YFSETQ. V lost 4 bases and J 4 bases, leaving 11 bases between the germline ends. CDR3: CASSQEMSTEAFF. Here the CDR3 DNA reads TGCGCCAGCAGCCAGGAGATGAGCACTGAAGCTTTCTTT.

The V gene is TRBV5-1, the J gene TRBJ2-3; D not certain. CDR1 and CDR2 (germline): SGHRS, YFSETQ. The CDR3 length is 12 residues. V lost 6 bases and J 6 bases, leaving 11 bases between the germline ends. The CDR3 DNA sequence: TGCGCCAGCACCTCATCCCCGGATACGCAGTATTTT. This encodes CASTSSPDTQYF.

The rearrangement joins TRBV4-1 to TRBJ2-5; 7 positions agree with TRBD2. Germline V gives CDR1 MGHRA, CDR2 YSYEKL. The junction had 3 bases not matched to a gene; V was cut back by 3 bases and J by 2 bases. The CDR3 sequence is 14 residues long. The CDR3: CASSQRGIQETQYF. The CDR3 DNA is TGCGCCAGCAGCCAGCGGGGGATTCAAGAGACCCAGTACTTC.

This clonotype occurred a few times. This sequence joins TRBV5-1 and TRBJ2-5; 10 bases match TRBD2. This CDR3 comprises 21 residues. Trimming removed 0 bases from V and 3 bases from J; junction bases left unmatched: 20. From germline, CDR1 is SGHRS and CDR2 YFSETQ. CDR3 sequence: CASSLDSPDRRTSGVEETQYF. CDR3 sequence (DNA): TGCGCCAGCAGCTTGGATTCTCCGGACAGACGGACTAGCGGAGTCGAAGAGACCCAGTACTTC.

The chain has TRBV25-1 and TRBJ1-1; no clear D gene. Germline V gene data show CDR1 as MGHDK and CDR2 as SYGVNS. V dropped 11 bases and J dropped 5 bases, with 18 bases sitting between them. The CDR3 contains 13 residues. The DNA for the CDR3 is TGTGCCTCGAAGGGAGGGCTGGGGACTGAAGCTTTCTTT. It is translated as CASKGGLGTEAFF.

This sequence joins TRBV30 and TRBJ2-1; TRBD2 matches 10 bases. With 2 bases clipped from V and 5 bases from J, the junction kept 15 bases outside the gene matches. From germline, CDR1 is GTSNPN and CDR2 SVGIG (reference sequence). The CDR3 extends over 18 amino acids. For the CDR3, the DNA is TGTGCCTGGAGTTCTGGTAGCGGGAGGAATTTTTGGCACAATGAGCAGTTCTTC. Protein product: CAWSSGSGRNFWHNEQFF.

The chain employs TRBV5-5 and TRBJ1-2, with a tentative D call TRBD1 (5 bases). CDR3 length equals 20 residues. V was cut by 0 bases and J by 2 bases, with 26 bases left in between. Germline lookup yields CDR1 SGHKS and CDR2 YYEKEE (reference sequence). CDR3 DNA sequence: TGTGCCAGCAGCTTGGATTTACGGGGGACTACCGCTTTACAAAACTATGGCTACACCTTC. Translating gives CASSLDLRGTTALQNYGYTF.

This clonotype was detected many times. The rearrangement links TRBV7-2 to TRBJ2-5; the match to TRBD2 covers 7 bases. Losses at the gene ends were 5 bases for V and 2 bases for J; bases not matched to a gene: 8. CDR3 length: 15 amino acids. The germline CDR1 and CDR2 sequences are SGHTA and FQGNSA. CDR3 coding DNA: TGTGCCAGCAGCCCAGAAGCGGGGCGACAAGAGACCCAGTACTTC. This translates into CASSPEAGRQETQYF.

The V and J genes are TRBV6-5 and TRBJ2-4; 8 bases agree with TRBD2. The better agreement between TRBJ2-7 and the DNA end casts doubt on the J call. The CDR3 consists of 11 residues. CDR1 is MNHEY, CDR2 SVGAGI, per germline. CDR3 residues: CASRGLVEQYF. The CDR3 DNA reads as TGTGCCAGCCGGGGACTAGTCGAGCAGTACTTC.

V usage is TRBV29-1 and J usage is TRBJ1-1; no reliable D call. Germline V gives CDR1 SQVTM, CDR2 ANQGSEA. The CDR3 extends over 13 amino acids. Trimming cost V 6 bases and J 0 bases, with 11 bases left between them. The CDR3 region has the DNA TGCAGCGTAGCAAGGGTCATGAACACTGAAGCTTTCTTT. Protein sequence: CSVARVMNTEAFF.

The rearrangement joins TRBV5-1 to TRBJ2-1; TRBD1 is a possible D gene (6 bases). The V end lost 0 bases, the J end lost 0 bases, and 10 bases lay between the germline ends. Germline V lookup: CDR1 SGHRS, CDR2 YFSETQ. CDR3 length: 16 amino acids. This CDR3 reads CASSLDQGSSYNEQFF. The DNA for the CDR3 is TGCGCCAGCAGCTTGGATCAGGGGAGCTCCTACAATGAGCAGTTCTTC. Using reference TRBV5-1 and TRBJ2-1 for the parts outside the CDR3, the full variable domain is KAGVTQTPRYLIKTRGQQVTLSCSPISGHRSVSWYQQTPGQGLQFLFEYFSETQRNKGNFPGRFSGRQFSNSRSEMNVSTLELGDSALYLCASSLDQGSSYNEQFFGPGTRLTVL.

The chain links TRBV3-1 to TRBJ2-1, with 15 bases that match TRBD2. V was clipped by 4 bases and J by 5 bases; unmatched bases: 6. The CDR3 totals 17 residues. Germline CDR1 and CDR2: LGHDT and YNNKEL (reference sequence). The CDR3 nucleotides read TGTGCCAGCAGCCCTGGACTAGCGGGAGGGATCCACAATGAGCAGTTCTTC. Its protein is CASSPGLAGGIHNEQFF.